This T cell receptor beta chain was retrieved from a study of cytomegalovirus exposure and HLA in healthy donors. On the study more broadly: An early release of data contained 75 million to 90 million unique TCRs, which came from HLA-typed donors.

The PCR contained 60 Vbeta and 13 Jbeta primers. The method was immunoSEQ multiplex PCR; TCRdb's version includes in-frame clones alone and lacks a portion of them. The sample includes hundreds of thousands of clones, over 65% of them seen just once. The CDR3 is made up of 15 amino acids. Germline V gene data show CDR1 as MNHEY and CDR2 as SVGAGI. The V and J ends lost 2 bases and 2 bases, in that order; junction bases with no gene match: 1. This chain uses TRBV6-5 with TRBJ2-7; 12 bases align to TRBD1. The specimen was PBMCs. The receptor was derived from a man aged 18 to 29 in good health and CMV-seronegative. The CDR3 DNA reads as TGTGCCAGCAGTTACGGGACAGGGGGCACCTACGAGCAGTACTTC. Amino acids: CASSYGTGGTYEQYF.